This T cell receptor (beta chain) was retrieved from a study of blood T cell repertoires in COVID-19. Study summary: The study drew acute and convalescent COVID-19 samples from the United States, Italy and Spain. In each case, the material was cDNA or gDNA derived from T cells, B-cell-depleted T cells, or PBMCs.

Germline-derived CDR1 and CDR2 are LGHDT and YNNKEL (reference sequence). The CDR3 is 18 residues long. V shed 6 bases and J 5 bases; nucleotides not matched to a gene: 16. Authors' data handling: Reference gene primers were amplified, and this amplification served to estimate nucleated cell counts. Profiled with immunoSEQ multiplex PCR; TCRdb holds only in-frame clones, not every one. Clone size and the V and J calls come from that table; the DNA yielded D and trimming. Among approximately 100,000 clones, approximately 79% were seen once, and the ten largest hold more than 15%. The chain carries TRBV3-1 (or the pseudogene TRBV3-2) and TRBJ2-7, with TRBD2 matching over 13 bases. The receptor comes from an elderly woman with active or convalescent COVID-19. Sequencing was performed on peripheral blood. In nucleotides, the CDR3 is TGTGCCAGCAGACTCATACTCGGACTAGCGGGAGTTTGTGACGAGCAGTACTTC. Translated: CASRLILGLAGVCDEQYF.